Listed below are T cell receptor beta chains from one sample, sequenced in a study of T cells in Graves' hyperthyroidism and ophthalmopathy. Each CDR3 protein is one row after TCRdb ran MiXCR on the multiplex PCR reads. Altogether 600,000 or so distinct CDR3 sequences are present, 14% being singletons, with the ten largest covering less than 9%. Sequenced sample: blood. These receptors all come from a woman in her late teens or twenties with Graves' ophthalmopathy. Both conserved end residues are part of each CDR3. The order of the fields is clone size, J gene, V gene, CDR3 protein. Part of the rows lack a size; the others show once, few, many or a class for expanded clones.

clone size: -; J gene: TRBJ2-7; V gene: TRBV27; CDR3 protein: CASSLRDRGWEQYF
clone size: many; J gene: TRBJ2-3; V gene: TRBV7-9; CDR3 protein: CASSLSAGPSSTDTQYF
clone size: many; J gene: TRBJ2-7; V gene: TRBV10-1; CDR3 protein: CASSESTGLSYEQYF
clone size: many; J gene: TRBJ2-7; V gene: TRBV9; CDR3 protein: CASSPWTGGLSYEQYF
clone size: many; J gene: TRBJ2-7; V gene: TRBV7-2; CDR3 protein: CASSLDGTNYEQYF
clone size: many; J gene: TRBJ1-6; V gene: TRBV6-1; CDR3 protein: CASSFLMDGRGYNSPLHF
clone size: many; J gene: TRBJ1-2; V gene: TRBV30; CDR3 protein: CAWSRGTGDAYGYTF
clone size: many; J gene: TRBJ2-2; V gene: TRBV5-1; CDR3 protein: CASSPLQSGGELFF
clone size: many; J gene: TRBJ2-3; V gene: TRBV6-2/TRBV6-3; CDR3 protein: CATREPYLMDTQYF
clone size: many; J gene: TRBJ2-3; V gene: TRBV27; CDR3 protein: CASSLELAGDTQYF
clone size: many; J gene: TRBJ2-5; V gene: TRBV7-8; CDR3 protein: CASSLEAAGKETQYF
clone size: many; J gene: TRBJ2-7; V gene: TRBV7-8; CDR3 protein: CASSPADSYEQYF
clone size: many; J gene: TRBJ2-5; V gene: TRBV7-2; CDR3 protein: CASRPKAGAEETQYF
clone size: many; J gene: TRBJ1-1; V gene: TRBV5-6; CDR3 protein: CASSLTGGKAFF
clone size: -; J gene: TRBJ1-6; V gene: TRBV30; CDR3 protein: CAWSLNPQSGNSPLHF
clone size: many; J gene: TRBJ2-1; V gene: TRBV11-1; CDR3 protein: CASSSGQGSYNEQFF
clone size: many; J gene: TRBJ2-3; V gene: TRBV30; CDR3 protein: CAWRRGWGGEDTQYF
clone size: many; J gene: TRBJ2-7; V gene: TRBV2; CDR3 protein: CASSRLGYEQYF
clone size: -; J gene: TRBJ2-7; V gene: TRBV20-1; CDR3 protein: CSARVTGVGIDEQYF
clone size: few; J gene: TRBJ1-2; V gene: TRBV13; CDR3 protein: CASTTTLNGTGGSGILGYTF
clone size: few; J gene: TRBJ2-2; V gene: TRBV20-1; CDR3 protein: CSARTSGRATTGELFF
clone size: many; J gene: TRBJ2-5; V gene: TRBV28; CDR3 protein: CASSPTGGYQETQYF
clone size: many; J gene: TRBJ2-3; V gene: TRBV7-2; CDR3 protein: CASSLGASPGTDTQYF
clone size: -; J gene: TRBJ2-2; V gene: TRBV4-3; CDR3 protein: CASSQENEGVTGELFF
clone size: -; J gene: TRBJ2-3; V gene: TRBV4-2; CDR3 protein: CASSQDRDVTDTQYF
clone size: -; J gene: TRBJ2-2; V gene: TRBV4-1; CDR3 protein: CASSQDPPASKDSTGELFF
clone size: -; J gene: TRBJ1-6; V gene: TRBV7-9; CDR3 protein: CASSLGRGYNSPLHF
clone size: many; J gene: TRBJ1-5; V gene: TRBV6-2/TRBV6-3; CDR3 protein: CASSIGVGGQPQHF
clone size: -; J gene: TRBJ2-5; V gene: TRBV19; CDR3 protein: CASSISRLAGLETQYF
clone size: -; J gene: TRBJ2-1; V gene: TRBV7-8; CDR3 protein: CASSLGLAGGTLYNEQFF
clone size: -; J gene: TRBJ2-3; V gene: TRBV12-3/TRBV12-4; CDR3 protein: CASRAGAAGTDTQYF
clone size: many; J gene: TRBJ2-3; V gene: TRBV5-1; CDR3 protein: CASSLGLEYDTQYF
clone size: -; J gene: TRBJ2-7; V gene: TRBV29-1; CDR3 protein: CSVRSEYDYEQYF
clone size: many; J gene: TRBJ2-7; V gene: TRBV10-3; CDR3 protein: CATTPGGEQYF
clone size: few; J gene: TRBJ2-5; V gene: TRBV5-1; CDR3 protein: CASSTGQGTETQYF
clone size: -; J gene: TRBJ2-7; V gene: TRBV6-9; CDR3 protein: CASSYSDSPRGAYEQYF
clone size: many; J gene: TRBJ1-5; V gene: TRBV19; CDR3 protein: CASSLGTGWSPQHF
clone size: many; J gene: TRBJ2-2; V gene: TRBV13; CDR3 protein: CASSPWDRANTGELFF
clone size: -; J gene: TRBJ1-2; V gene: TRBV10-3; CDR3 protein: CAISEEGNYGYTF
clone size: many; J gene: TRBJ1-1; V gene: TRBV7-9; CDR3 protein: CASSRVQGMNTEAFF
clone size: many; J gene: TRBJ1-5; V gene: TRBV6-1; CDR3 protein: CASSRGSSQPQHF
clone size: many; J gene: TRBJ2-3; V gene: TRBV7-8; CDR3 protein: CASSLGRAGRLLSTDTQYF
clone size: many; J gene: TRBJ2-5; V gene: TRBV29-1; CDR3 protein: CSVAGAQMGETQYF
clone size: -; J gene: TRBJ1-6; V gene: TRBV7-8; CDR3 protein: CASSLADSNSPLHF
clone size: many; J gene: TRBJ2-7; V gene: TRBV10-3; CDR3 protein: CAISEREPSYEQYF
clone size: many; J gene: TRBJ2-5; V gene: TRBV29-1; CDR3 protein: CSVDRDRGTKTQYF
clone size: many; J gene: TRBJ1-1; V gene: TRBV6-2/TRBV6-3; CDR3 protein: CASSYLGRVNAAFF
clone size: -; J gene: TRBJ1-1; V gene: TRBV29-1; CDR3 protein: CSVESGTDYTEAFF
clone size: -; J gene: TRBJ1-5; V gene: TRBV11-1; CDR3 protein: CASSTDPPDRFDQPQHF
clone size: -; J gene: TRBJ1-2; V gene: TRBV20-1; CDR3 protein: CSARSLLGANYGYTF
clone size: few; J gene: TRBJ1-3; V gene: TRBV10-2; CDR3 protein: CASSEVTTGASGNTIYF
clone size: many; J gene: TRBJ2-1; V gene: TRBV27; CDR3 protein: CASSPRRSYNEQFF
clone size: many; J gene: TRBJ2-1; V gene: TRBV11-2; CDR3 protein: CASSGNDGSSYNEQFF
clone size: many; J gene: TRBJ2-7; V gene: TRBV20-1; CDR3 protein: CSTTSGSSYEQYF
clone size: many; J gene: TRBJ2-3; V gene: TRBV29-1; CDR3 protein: CSVDNTDTQYF
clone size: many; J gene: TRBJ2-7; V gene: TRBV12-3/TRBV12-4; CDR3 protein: CASSLWQAGTYEQYF
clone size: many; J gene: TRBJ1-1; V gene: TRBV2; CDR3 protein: CASSGDVNTEAFF
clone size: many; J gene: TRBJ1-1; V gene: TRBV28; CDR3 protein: CASSLLAGRGSEAFF
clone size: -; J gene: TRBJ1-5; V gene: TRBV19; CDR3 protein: CASSIATDQPQHF
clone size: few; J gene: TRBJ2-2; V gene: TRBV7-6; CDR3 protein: CASSQQHTGELFF